This is a list of T cell receptor beta chains from one sample in a study of regulatory T cells in long-lasting Graves disease. TCRdb processed the multiplex PCR reads anew with MiXCR; each CDR3 protein has one entry. The repertoire holds over 400,000 distinct CDR3 sequences, about 14% seen once, with roughly 18% in the top ten. This sample was also put to use in a study of T cells in Graves' hyperthyroidism and ophthalmopathy.

Here the sequenced sample was peripheral blood mononuclear cells (PBMCs), taken at new diagnosis, from a patient treated with antithyroid drugs. All receptors come from a woman in her 50s with Graves disease. CDR3s leave out the opening cysteine and the closing phenylalanine or tryptophan. A D gene is named only where the DNA matches it firmly.

v_call	d_call	j_call	cdr3_aa
TRBV5-1	TRBD2	TRBJ2-1	ASSRREYEQF
TRBV29-1	NA	TRBJ2-3	SAAGPGGYTDTQY
TRBV6-1	TRBD2	TRBJ2-7	ASKGTSSFEQY
TRBV10-3	TRBD1	TRBJ2-3	AIGFQGGTDTQY
TRBV28	NA	TRBJ1-2	ASTLDTRGAYGYT
TRBV20-1	TRBD2	TRBJ2-3	SARGSAGGTDTQY
TRBV12-3/TRBV12-4	TRBD2	TRBJ2-1	ASSPQREGNEQF
TRBV5-1	NA	TRBJ2-7	ASSLGVLDEQY
TRBV20-1	NA	TRBJ2-7	SASPIQAYEQY
TRBV9	TRBD2	TRBJ2-3	ASSGSGRPTDTQY
TRBV5-1	NA	TRBJ2-1	ASSPGAEQF
TRBV18	TRBD1	TRBJ2-1	ASSPLRDRVYNEQF
TRBV30	NA	TRBJ2-3	AWSFGGTRTDTQY
TRBV28	NA	TRBJ1-2	ASSSTVVLYT
TRBV11-2	TRBD2	TRBJ2-2	ASSLGLAGVKNTNTGELF
TRBV28	NA	NA	ASSPHDRGELF
TRBV30	NA	TRBJ1-3	AWSGSTGNTIY
TRBV18	TRBD1	TRBJ1-1	ASSVDRGRF
TRBV30	NA	TRBJ1-2	AWSVRLRGLLYGYT
TRBV18	NA	TRBJ2-5	ASSPYFDTQETQY
TRBV12-3/TRBV12-4	NA	TRBJ2-1	ASGTARRINEQF
TRBV5-1	TRBD2	TRBJ2-2	ASRLPGLAEAGELF
TRBV27	NA	TRBJ2-3	ASSFRGQGPQY
TRBV5-1	NA	TRBJ1-5	ASRQGVGNQPQH
TRBV7-9	TRBD2	TRBJ2-3	ASSSGLAASTDTQY
TRBV2	TRBD2	TRBJ2-1	ASSVVLAEYNEQF
TRBV4-2	NA	TRBJ1-2	ASSQEFGGRYGYT
TRBV7-3	TRBD1	TRBJ2-1	ASSTNRQGINEQF
TRBV7-9	NA	TRBJ1-1	ASSSGPPGRIIGNTEAF
TRBV5-1	NA	TRBJ2-1	ASSFSGTLYNEQF
TRBV2	NA	TRBJ1-2	ACSEATRGYGYT
TRBV2	NA	TRBJ2-2	ASSVFGELF
TRBV28	NA	TRBJ2-3	ASKVRFTDTQY
TRBV5-1	NA	TRBJ1-4	ASSWTGETNEKLF
TRBV18	TRBD2	TRBJ2-1	ASSPLAGVNEQF
TRBV2	TRBD2	TRBJ2-3	ASSSQTSGRTDTQY
TRBV27	NA	TRBJ1-2	ASTGPGYT
TRBV20-1	TRBD2	TRBJ2-7	SARGQRLAPYEQY
TRBV29-1	NA	TRBJ2-2	SVAQGGTGELF
TRBV20-1	NA	TRBJ2-7	SARPPDFYQQY
TRBV6-1	NA	TRBJ1-1	ASSILKNTEAF
TRBV7-2	NA	TRBJ2-7	ASSPSSYEQY
TRBV3-1	TRBD1	TRBJ2-5	ASSRGQTPETQY
TRBV20-1	TRBD2	TRBJ2-7	SARDVASGPTSYEQY
TRBV27	TRBD1	TRBJ2-7	ASSLYPTGGYEQY
TRBV20-1	TRBD2	TRBJ2-5	SARSQGLVGETQY